Reported below is one T cell receptor beta chain. Trimming took 1 base from V and 0 from J; bases not matched to a gene: 12. Germline CDR1 GTSNPN, CDR2 SVGIG (reference sequence). The CDR3 loop spans 17 amino acids. These data belong to a study of blood T cell repertoires in COVID-19. In the authors' workflow: It was from reference gene primer amplification that nucleated cell counts were estimated. The data were produced by immunoSEQ multiplex PCR, yet TCRdb's version contains in-frame clones alone and is incomplete. Clone size and V and J calls were adopted from that table, with D and trimming inferred from the DNA. The sample has some 97,000 clones, roughly nine tenths seen once; the top ten hold around 5%.

This sequence originates from a middle-aged man with acute or convalescent COVID-19. The chain recombines TRBV30 with TRBJ2-7; 7 bases agree with TRBD2. Specimen: peripheral blood. CDR3 bases: TGTGCCTGGAGTGCCGGGGGGATAGCGGAGAGCTCCTACGAGCAGTACTTC. Its protein product is CAWSAGGIAESSYEQYF.